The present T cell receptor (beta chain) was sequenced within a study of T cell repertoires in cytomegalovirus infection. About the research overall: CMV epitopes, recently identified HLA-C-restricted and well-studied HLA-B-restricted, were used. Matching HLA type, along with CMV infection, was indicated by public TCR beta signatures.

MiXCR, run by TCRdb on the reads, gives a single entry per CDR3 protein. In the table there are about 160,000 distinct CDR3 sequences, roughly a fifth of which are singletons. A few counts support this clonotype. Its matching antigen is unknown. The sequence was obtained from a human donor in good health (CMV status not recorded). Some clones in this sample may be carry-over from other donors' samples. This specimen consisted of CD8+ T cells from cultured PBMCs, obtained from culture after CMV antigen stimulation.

CDR3 nucleotide sequence: TGTGCCTCTCGGACTAGCGGGGAAAACAATGAGCAGTTCTTC. It encodes CASRTSGENNEQFF. The rearrangement links TRBV10-3 to TRBJ2-1; 12 nucleotides match TRBD2. The CDR3 extends over 14 amino acids. The germline V gene has CDR1 ENHRY and CDR2 SYGVKD. The junction had 7 bases not matched to a gene; V was cut back by 11 bases and J by 5 bases.